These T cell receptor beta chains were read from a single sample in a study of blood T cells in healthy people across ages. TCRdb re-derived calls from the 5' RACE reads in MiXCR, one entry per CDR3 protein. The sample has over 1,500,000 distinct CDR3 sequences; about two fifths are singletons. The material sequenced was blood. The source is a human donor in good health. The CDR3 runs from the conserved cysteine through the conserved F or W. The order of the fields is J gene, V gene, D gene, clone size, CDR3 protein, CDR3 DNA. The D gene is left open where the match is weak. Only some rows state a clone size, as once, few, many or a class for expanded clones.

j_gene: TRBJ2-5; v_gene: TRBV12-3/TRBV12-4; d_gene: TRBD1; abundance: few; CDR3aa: CASSLILGTGKEETQYF; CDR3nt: TGTGCCAGCAGTCTTATCCTTGGGACAGGGAAGGAAGAGACCCAGTACTTC
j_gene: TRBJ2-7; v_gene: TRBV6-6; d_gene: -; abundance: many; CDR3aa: CASSLTVRYEQYF; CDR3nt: TGTGCCAGCAGTCTTACTGTAAGATACGAGCAGTACTTC
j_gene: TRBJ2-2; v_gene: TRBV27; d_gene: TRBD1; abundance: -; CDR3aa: CASSFTYGQGTGELFF; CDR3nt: TGTGCCAGCAGTTTCACTTATGGACAGGGCACCGGGGAGCTGTTTTTT
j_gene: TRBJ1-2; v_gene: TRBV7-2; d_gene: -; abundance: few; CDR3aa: CASSLMLKHGYTF; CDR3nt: TGTGCCAGCAGCTTAATGTTGAAACACGGCTACACCTTC
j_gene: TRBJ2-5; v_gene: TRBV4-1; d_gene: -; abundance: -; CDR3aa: CASSQGGPPVTQYF; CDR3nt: TGCGCCAGCAGCCAGGGCGGGCCCCCCGTGACCCAGTACTTC
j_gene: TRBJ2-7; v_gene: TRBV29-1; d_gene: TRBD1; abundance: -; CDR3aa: CSAYLRDRTYEQYF; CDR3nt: TGCAGCGCCTACCTCCGGGACAGAACCTACGAGCAGTACTTC
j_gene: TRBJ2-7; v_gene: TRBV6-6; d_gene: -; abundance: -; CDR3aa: CASSYSQSVRGSYEQYF; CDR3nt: TGTGCCAGCAGTTACTCGCAGTCCGTTAGGGGTTCCTACGAGCAGTACTTC
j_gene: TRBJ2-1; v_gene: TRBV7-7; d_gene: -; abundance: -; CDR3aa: CASSLGGGGLGGNEQFF; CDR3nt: TGTGCTAGCAGCTTAGGAGGTGGTGGACTAGGGGGCAATGAGCAGTTCTTC
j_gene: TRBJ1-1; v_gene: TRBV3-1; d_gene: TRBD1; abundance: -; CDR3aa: CASSYDRGANTEAFF; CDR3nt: TGTGCCAGCAGCTACGACAGGGGCGCGAACACTGAAGCTTTCTTT
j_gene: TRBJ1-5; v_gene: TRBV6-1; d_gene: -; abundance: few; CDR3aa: CASRGMGPSEQPQHF; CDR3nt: TGTGCCAGCAGGGGGATGGGCCCCTCGGAGCAGCCCCAGCATTTT
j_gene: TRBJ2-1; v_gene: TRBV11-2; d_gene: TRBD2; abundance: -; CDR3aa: CASSTPRGGYNEQFF; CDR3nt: TGTGCCAGCAGCACCCCGCGGGGGGGGTACAATGAGCAGTTCTTC
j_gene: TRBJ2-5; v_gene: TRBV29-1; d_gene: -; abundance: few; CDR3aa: CSVDQGQETQYF; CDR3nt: TGCAGCGTTGACCAGGGACAAGAGACCCAGTACTTC
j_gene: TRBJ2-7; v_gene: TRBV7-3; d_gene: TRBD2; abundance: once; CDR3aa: CASSLMGGNYEQYF; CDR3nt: TGTGCCAGCAGCTTAATGGGGGGGAACTACGAGCAGTACTTC
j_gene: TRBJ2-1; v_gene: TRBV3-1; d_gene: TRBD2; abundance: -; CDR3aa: CASSQELASGSYNEQFF; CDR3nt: TGTGCCAGCAGCCAAGAATTGGCTAGCGGGTCCTACAATGAGCAGTTCTTC
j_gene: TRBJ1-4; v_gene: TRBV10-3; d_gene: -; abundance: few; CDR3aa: CAISEGRGATNEKLFF; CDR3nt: TGTGCCATCAGTGAGGGGAGAGGTGCAACTAATGAAAAACTGTTTTTT
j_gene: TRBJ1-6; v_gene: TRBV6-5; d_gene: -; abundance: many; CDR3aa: CASTDYNSPLHF; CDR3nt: TGTGCCAGCACTGATTATAATTCACCCCTCCACTTT
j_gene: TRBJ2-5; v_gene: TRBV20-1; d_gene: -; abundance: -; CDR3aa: CSASISLGMIETQYF; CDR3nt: TGCAGTGCTAGTATAAGTCTGGGGATGATTGAGACCCAGTACTTC
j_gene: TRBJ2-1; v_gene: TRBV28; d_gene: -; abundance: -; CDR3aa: CATLVPQAGSYNEQFF; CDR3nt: TGTGCCACCCTTGTACCACAGGCCGGTTCCTACAATGAGCAGTTCTTC
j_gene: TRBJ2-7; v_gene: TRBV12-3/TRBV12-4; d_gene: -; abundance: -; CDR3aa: CASSSRDLPYEQYF; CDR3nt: TGTGCCAGCAGTTCCCGGGACCTGCCCTACGAGCAGTACTTC
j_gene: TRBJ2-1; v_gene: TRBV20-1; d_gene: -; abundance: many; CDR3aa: CSATTGSYNEQFF; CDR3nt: TGCAGTGCTACGACAGGCTCCTACAATGAGCAGTTCTTC
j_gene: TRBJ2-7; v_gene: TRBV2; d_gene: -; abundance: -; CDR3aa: CASQPGRRVGKYEQYF; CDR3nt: TGTGCCAGCCAACCAGGGCGAAGAGTCGGGAAATACGAGCAGTACTTC
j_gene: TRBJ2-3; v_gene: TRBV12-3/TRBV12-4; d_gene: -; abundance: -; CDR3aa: CASRGSIGRADTQYF; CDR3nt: TGTGCCAGCAGGGGGTCAATAGGGCGCGCGGATACGCAGTATTTT
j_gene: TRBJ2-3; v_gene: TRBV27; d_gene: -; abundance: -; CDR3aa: CASRVLGQPAPTDTQYF; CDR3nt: TGTGCCAGCAGGGTCCTAGGGCAACCAGCTCCAACAGATACGCAGTATTTT
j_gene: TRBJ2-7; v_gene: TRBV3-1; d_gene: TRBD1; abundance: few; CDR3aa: CASSTTGSHEQYF; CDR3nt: TGTGCCAGCAGCACGACAGGGTCCCACGAGCAGTACTTC
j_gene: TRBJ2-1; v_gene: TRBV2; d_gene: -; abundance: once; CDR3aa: CASSEDRRNKQFF; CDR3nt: TGTGCCAGCAGTGAGGACAGACGGAATAAGCAGTTCTTC
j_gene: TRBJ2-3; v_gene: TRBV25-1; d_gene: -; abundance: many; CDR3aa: CASSEGGRSPSPLTDTQYF; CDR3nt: TGTGCCAGCAGTGAAGGGGGCAGGTCGCCCTCTCCCCTCACAGATACGCAGTATTTT
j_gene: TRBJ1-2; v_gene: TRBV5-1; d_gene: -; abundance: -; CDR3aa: CASSLRTQAVNNYGYTF; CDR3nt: TGCGCCAGCAGCTTGAGGACCCAAGCAGTGAATAACTATGGCTACACCTTC
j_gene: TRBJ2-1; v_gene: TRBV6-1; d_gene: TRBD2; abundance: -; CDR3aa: CASKDTSGDPAYNEQFF; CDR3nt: TGTGCCAGCAAAGATACTAGCGGGGATCCAGCCTACAATGAGCAGTTCTTC
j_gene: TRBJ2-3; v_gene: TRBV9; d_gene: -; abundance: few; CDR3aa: CASSVEQGDTQYF; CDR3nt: TGTGCCAGCAGCGTAGAACAGGGAGATACGCAGTATTTT
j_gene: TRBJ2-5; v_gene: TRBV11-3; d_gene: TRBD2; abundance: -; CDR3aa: CASSSQTPGLAGGREIQYF; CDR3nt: TGTGCCAGCAGCTCACAGACACCGGGACTAGCGGGGGGGCGAGAGATCCAGTACTTC
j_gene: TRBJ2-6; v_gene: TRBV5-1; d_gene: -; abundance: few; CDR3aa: CASSLNAHSGANVLTF; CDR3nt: TGCGCCAGCAGCTTAAACGCACACTCTGGGGCCAACGTCCTGACTTTC
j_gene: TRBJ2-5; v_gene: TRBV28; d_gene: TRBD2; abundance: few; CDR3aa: CASSRRGGAQETQYF; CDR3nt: TGTGCCAGCAGTCGTCGCGGGGGGGCGCAGGAGACCCAGTACTTC
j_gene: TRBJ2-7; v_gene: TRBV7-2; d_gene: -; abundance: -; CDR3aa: CASSSLFGGQYF; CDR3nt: TGTGCCAGCAGCTCACTTTTCGGTGGGCAGTACTTC
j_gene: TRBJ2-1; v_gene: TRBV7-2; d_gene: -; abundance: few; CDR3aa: CASSYGYEQFF; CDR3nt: TGTGCCAGCAGCTACGGATATGAGCAGTTCTTC
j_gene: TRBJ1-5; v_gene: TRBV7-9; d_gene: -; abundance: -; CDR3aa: CASSLEAGEGQPQHF; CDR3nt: TGTGCCAGCAGCTTAGAGGCAGGGGAAGGTCAGCCCCAGCATTTT
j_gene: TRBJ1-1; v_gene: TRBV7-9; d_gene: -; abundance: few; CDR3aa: CASSDQSMAEAFF; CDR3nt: TGTGCCAGCAGCGACCAGAGTATGGCTGAAGCTTTCTTT
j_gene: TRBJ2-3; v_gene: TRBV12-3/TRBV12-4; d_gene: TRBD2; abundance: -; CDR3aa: CASSFWVAGGTDTQYF; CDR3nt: TGTGCCAGCAGTTTCTGGGTAGCGGGGGGCACAGATACGCAGTATTTT
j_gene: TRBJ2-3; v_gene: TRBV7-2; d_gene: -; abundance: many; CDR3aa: CASGPRGSSSTDTQYF; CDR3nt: TGTGCCAGCGGACCCCGGGGTTCTTCTAGCACAGATACGCAGTATTTT
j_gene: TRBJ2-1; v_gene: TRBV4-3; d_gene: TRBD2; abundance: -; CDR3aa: CASSQGSAGMPAYNEQFF; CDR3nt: TGCGCCAGCAGCCAAGGGTCAGCGGGGATGCCGGCATACAATGAGCAGTTCTTC
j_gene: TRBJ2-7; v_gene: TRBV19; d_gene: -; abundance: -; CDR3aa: CAGSDTGSGYEQYF; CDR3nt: TGTGCCGGTAGCGACACAGGGTCCGGCTACGAGCAGTACTTC
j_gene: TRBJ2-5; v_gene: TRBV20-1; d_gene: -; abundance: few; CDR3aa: CSASQLKETQYF; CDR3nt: TGCAGTGCTAGTCAGCTGAAAGAGACCCAGTACTTC
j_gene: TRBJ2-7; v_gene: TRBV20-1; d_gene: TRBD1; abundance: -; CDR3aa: CSVGQGINEQYF; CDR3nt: TGCAGTGTAGGACAGGGAATCAATGAGCAGTACTTC
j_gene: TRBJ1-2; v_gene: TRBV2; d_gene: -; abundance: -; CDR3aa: CALGSLGTYGYTF; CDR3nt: TGTGCCCTTGGATCCCTCGGGACCTATGGCTACACCTTC
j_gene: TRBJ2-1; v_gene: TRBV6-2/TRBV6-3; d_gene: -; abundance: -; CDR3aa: CASSYSNRNEQFF; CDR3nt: TGTGCCAGCAGTTACTCGAACCGGAATGAGCAGTTCTTC
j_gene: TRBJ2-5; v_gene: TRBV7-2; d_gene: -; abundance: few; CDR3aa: CAGSLGNRGQYF; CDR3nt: TGTGCCGGCAGCTTAGGTAACCGAGGGCAGTACTTC
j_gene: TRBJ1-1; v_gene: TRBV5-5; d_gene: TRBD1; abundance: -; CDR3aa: CASSFDRASTEAFF; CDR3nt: TGTGCCAGCAGCTTTGACAGGGCTAGCACTGAAGCTTTCTTT
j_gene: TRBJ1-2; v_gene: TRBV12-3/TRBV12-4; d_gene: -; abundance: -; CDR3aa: CASSFSTDSLGYGYTF; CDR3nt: TGTGCCAGCAGTTTTTCCACGGACAGCCTGGGGTATGGCTACACCTTC
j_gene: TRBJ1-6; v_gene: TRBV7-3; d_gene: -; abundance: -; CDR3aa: CASSLSGGPLHF; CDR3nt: TGTGCCAGCAGCTTATCGGGGGGCCCCCTCCACTTT
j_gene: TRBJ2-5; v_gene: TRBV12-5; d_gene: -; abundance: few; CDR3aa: CASGLTTETQYF; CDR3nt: TGTGCTAGTGGCCTCACCACAGAGACCCAGTACTTC
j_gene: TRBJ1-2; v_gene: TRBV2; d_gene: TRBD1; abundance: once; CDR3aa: CASSEASSGTGVHYGYTF; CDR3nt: TGTGCCAGCAGTGAAGCATCATCCGGGACAGGGGTTCACTATGGCTACACCTTC
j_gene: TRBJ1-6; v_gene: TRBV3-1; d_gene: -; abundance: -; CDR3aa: CASSQEAQQRYNSPLHF; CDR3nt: TGTGCCAGCAGCCAAGAGGCCCAACAGCGCTATAATTCACCCCTCCACTTT
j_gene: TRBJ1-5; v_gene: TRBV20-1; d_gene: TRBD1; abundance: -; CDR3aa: CSAPGQHDYSNQPQHF; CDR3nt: TGCAGTGCCCCGGGACAGCACGATTATAGCAATCAGCCCCAGCATTTT
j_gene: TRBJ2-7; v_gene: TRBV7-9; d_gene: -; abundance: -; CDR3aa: CASSLVRTAYEQYF; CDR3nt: TGTGCCAGCAGCTTAGTCAGGACGGCCTACGAGCAGTACTTC
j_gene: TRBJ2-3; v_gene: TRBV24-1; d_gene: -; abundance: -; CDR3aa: CATSAGARTDTQYF; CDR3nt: TGTGCCACCAGTGCGGGGGCACGCACAGATACGCAGTATTTT
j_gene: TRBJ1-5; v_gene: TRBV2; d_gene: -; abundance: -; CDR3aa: CASSASAGTHQPQHF; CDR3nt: TGTGCCAGCAGTGCCTCGGCCGGGACACATCAGCCCCAGCATTTT
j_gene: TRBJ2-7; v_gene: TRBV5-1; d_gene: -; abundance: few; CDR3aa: CASSGNSGPDEQYF; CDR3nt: TGCGCCAGCAGCGGGAACTCGGGACCGGACGAGCAGTACTTC
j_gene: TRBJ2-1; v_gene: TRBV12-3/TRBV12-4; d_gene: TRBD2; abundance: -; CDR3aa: CASSLGLAEQQFF; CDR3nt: TGTGCCAGCAGTTTAGGACTAGCGGAACAGCAGTTCTTC